These 32 T cell receptor beta chains originate from one sample sequenced in a study of cytomegalovirus exposure and HLA in healthy donors. PCR used 60 Vbeta primers and 13 Jbeta primers. Libraries were prepared by immunoSEQ multiplex PCR; TCRdb keeps only in-frame clonotypes and omits some of them. The repertoire holds about 160,000 clones, with roughly 70% as singletons. The sequencing sample was made of PBMCs. These receptors were collected from a woman between 45 and 65 years old in good health and CMV-seropositive.

The chain recombines TRBV18 with TRBJ1-1, with 9 bases matching TRBD1. The CDR3 contains 16 residues. V trimming: 2 bases; J trimming: 4 bases; junction bases outside the gene matches: 8. CDR1 is KGHSH and CDR2 is LQKENI in the germline V gene. The CDR3 coding sequence is TGTGCCAGCTCACCATTTCGACAGGGGGAGGGCACTGAAGCTTTCTTT. It codes for CASSPFRQGEGTEAFF.

The rearrangement links TRBV5-1 to TRBJ1-2, with D possibly TRBD1 on 6 matching bases. Germline V CDR1 and CDR2: SGHRS, YFSETQ. This CDR3 is built from 13 residues. The V and J ends lost 2 bases and 4 bases respectively, with 9 bases between them. The CDR3 DNA follows: TGCGCCAGCAGCTTTGGACAGTCCTATGGCTACACCTTC. As protein: CASSFGQSYGYTF.

The V call is TRBV5-6, the J call TRBJ1-3, with 7 nucleotides matching TRBD1. The length of the CDR3 is 15 residues. V was clipped by 3 bases and J by 5 bases; unmatched bases: 8. In germline, CDR1 is SGHDT, CDR2 YYEEEE. The CDR3 loop reads CASSSTGRSRNTIYF. The CDR3 region has the DNA TGTGCCAGCAGCTCGACAGGGAGGAGTAGAAACACCATATATTTT.

This clone has just a few counts. The chain employs TRBV5-6 and TRBJ1-1; 7 bases are shared with TRBD1. Losses at the gene ends were 4 bases for V and 2 bases for J; bases not matched to a gene: 11. The CDR3 contains 16 residues. From germline, CDR1 is SGHDT and CDR2 YYEEEE. This CDR3 is CASSPQTGTGNTEAFF. For the CDR3, the DNA is TGTGCCAGCAGCCCCCAGACAGGGACGGGTAACACTGAAGCTTTCTTT.

The chain is built from TRBV9 and TRBJ2-1, with D perhaps TRBD1 (6 bases). V lost 3 bases to trimming and J lost 3 bases, with 7 bases between them. The CDR3 length is 13 residues. The germline V gene has CDR1 SGDLS and CDR2 YYNGEE. The CDR3 protein is CASSEDSYNEQFF. DNA for the CDR3: TGTGCCAGCAGCGAGGACAGCTACAATGAGCAGTTCTTC.

The chain is built from TRBV18 and TRBJ2-7; D is ambiguous. Germline values: CDR1 KGHSH, CDR2 LQKENI. V was pared by 0 bases and J by 1 base, with 7 bases between. The CDR3 loop spans 14 amino acids. The CDR3 protein is CASSPPARSYEQYF. The CDR3 bases are TGTGCCAGCTCACCACCGGCCAGATCCTACGAGCAGTACTTC. Variable domain in full (rest from reference TRBV18 and TRBJ2-7): NAGVMQNPRHLVRRRGQEARLRCSPMKGHSHVYWYRQLPEEGLKFMVYLQKENIIDESGMPKERFSAEFPKEGPSILRIQQVVRGDSAAYFCASSPPARSYEQYFGPGTRLTVT.

This clone was counted once. This chain joins TRBV11-2 and TRBJ2-3; 13 nucleotides agree with TRBD2. The germline CDR1 and CDR2 sequences are SGHAT and FQNNGV. With 3 bases clipped from V and 5 bases from J, the junction kept 5 bases outside the gene matches. The CDR3 is 16 residues long. As DNA, the CDR3 is TGTGCCAGCAGCTTCACTAGCGGGGGGGCTGAAGATACGCAGTATTTT. Its protein product is CASSFTSGGAEDTQYF.

This chain links TRBV15 with TRBJ2-1; maybe TRBD1 (6 bases). V gave up 2 bases and J gave up 9 bases, with 11 bases separating them. Germline-derived CDR1 and CDR2 are LNHNV and YYDKDF (reference sequence). The CDR3 length is 13 residues. The CDR3 spells CATSRNRVGEQFF. The DNA of the CDR3 is TGTGCCACCAGCAGAAACAGGGTTGGTGAGCAGTTCTTC.

The table lists this clone with a few counts. This sequence joins TRBV2 and TRBJ2-3, with D uncertain. Trimming removed 3 bases from V and 4 bases from J, with 8 bases in between. The CDR3 consists of 13 residues. The germline gives CDR1 SNHLY, CDR2 FYNNEI. DNA of the CDR3: TGTGCCAGCAGTGAGGTAGCCGCAGATACGCAGTATTTT. Its protein product is CASSEVAADTQYF.

Remarks on this clone: Other nucleotide sequences from this sample produce the same CDR3. The V call is TRBV19, the J call TRBJ1-2; 7 bases agree with TRBD1. Germline V gene sequence: CDR1 LNHDA, CDR2 SQIVND (reference sequence). The V segment lost 5 bases and the J segment 2 bases; nucleotides outside the gene matches: 2. CDR3 length equals 13 residues. CDR3 coding DNA: TGTGCCAGTAGTGAACAGGGGAACTATGGCTACACCTTC. Translation: CASSEQGNYGYTF.

The CDR3 region is CASFSGQEYTGELFF. DNA for the CDR3: TGTGCCAGCTTCTCAGGACAGGAATACACCGGGGAGCTGTTTTTT. V and J are TRBV7-9 and TRBJ2-2; 7 positions match TRBD1. With V trimmed by 8 bases and J by 3 bases, 9 bases remained unmatched. This CDR3 spans 15 amino acids. CDR1 SEHNR and CDR2 FQNEAQ come from the germline V gene (reference sequence).

This clone showed up just once. V gene TRBV5-1 combines with J gene TRBJ2-3, with 8 bases fitting TRBD2. CDR1 and CDR2 (germline): SGHRS, YFSETQ. Unmatched junction bases numbered 14, after V lost 4 bases and J lost 4 bases. This CDR3 region has 17 residues. CDR3 sequence reads: CASSPTSRTSISDTQYF. The CDR3 DNA sequence: TGCGCCAGCAGCCCCACTAGTCGGACTAGCATATCAGATACGCAGTATTTT.

The chain combines TRBV10-3 with TRBJ2-3; tentative D call: TRBD2 (6 bases). The germline gives CDR1 ENHRY, CDR2 SYGVKD. The CDR3 runs 11 residues. The CDR3 DNA sequence: TGTGCTGCCGGGGAGGCAGATACGCAGTATTTT. Translated, it gives CAAGEADTQYF.

This clone was detected only once. This chain joins TRBV10-1 and TRBJ2-1, with 10 bases identical to TRBD2. Germline V gene data show CDR1 as WNHNN and CDR2 as SYGVQD (reference sequence). The CDR3 consists of 15 residues. V was pared by 3 bases and J by 2 bases, with 1 base of the junction left unmatched. The CDR3 region has the DNA TGCGCCAGCAGTGACAGCGGGGGGGCCTACAATGAGCAGTTCTTC. Amino acid sequence: CASSDSGGAYNEQFF.

The rearrangement uses TRBV6-5 and TRBJ2-3; 8 bases fit TRBD1. V dropped 8 bases and J dropped 0; count of bases not matched to a gene: 4. From germline, CDR1 is MNHEY and CDR2 SVGAGI. This CDR3 spans 14 amino acids. The CDR3: CASCTGGSTDTQYF. In DNA form, the CDR3 reads TGTGCCAGCTGTACAGGGGGTAGCACAGATACGCAGTATTTT.

The chain joins TRBV4-1 to TRBJ1-2; D may be TRBD1 (6 bases). Trimming left V 1 base short and J 4 bases short, with 10 bases between. Germline CDR1 MGHRA, CDR2 YSYEKL. CDR3 length: 14 amino acids. In DNA form, the CDR3 reads TGCGCCAGCAGCCAAGTTGGACAGCTCTATGGCTACACCTTC. Amino acids: CASSQVGQLYGYTF.

The chain combines TRBV5-8 with TRBJ1-2, with TRBD1 identical over 7 bases. After removal of 4 bases from V and 4 bases from J, the junction contained 7 bases not matched to a gene. CDR3 length: 14 amino acids. Per germline, CDR1 SGHTS and CDR2 YDEGEE. The CDR3 spells CASSMTGSGYGYTF. CDR3 DNA sequence: TGTGCCAGCAGCATGACAGGGTCCGGCTATGGCTACACCTTC.

This clone turned up a few times. V is TRBV10-3 and J is TRBJ2-7; maybe TRBD1 (6 bases). Per the germline V gene, CDR1 is ENHRY and CDR2 is SYGVKD. The CDR3 spans 14 residues. Trimming removed 4 bases from V and 0 bases from J, with 10 bases in between. The DNA of the CDR3 is TGTGCCATCAGTGGACAGGAGAGCTCCTACGAGCAGTACTTC. It encodes CAISGQESSYEQYF.

This chain links TRBV29-1 with TRBJ1-2; D is perhaps TRBD1 (5 bases). The CDR3 totals 13 residues. CDR1 SQVTM and CDR2 ANQGSEA come from the germline V gene. Trimming cost V 4 bases and J 7 bases, with 16 bases left between them. The CDR3 region has the DNA TGCAGCGTTGGGGCGCGAGGAAGGGGTGGCTACACCTTC. Translation gives CSVGARGRGGYTF. Based on the CDR3 plus reference TRBV29-1 and TRBJ1-2, the full variable domain is SAVISQKPSRDICQRGTSLTIQCQVDSQVTMMFWYRQQPGQSLTLIATANQGSEATYESGFVIDKFPISRPNLTFSTLTVSNMSPEDSSIYLCSVGARGRGGYTFGSGTRLTVV.

This chain uses TRBV2 with TRBJ2-7, with a tentative D call TRBD2 (7 bases). CDR1 and CDR2 (germline): SNHLY, FYNNEI. The CDR3 loop spans 18 amino acids. Trimming took off 0 bases at V and 3 bases at J, with 21 bases between the two ends. CDR3 sequence: CASSEALRGAGAVYEQYF. The DNA for the CDR3 is TGTGCCAGCAGTGAAGCGCTCCGGGGGGCGGGGGCCGTCTACGAGCAGTACTTC.

V is TRBV7-3 and J is TRBJ2-2, with unresolved D. V lost 1 base and J lost 3, with 9 bases in between. The germline V gene encodes CDR1 SGHTA and CDR2 FQGTGA. There are 15 residues in the CDR3. CDR3 DNA sequence: TGTGCCAGCAGCTTAAACAGCTTTCACACCGGGGAGCTGTTTTTT. Protein sequence: CASSLNSFHTGELFF. Full variable domain (rest looked up from reference TRBV7-3 and TRBJ2-2): GAGVSQTPSNKVTEKGKYVELRCDPISGHTALYWYRQSLGQGPEFLIYFQGTGAADDSGLPNDRFFAVRPEGSVSTLKIQRTERGDSAVYLCASSLNSFHTGELFFGEGSRLTVL.

This clone occurred a few times. This chain connects TRBV27 to TRBJ1-6, with D perhaps TRBD1 (5 bases). Looked up from germline, CDR1 is MNHEY and CDR2 is SMNVEV (reference sequence). Deletions cut 5 bases from V and 10 bases from J, with 18 bases between. CDR3 length: 15 amino acids. CDR3 in amino acids: CASSVIAGRLSPLHF. CDR3 DNA sequence: TGTGCCAGCAGTGTCATAGCGGGACGTCTCTCACCCCTCCACTTT.

This chain connects TRBV18 to TRBJ1-1; 7 bases are a match to TRBD1. CDR3 length equals 14 residues. The germline gives CDR1 KGHSH, CDR2 LQKENI. V was pared by 5 bases and J by 4 bases, with 7 bases of the junction left unmatched. CDR3 sequence: CASSTRQGPTEAFF. CDR3 DNA sequence: TGTGCCAGCTCAACGAGACAGGGTCCCACTGAAGCTTTCTTT.

As for this clone: This sample also contains other DNA sequences that code for the same CDR3. This sequence joins TRBV15 and TRBJ1-2, with D possibly being TRBD1 (5 bases). Germline V gene lookup returns CDR1 LNHNV and CDR2 YYDKDF (reference sequence). The CDR3 runs to 14 residues. Trimming stripped 0 bases from V and 1 base from J, with 6 bases between. The CDR3 coding sequence is TGTGCCACCAGCAGAGATGACAGTAACTATGGCTACACCTTC. As protein: CATSRDDSNYGYTF.

This clone was seen a handful of times. The chain has TRBV5-1 and TRBJ2-2; unclear D gene. V shed 3 bases and J shed 3 bases, with 15 bases lying between them. Germline assignment: CDR1 SGHRS and CDR2 YFSETQ. CDR3 length: 16 amino acids. CDR3 sequence (DNA): TGCGCCAGCAGCTCCGAGTTCCTCAGGCACACCGGGGAGCTGTTTTTT. It translates to CASSSEFLRHTGELFF.

This chain connects TRBV10-3 to TRBJ2-1; 7 positions agree with TRBD1. The CDR3 has 13 amino acids. Germline CDR1 ENHRY, CDR2 SYGVKD. V was pared by 7 bases and J by 5 bases, with 5 bases of the junction left unmatched. CDR3 nucleotides: TGTGCCATCAAAGACAGGGCTAACAATGAGCAGTTCTTC. It is translated as CAIKDRANNEQFF.

The V call is TRBV20-1, the J call TRBJ2-1; D is unresolved. V was clipped by 6 bases and J by 7 bases, with 10 bases between them. Germline V gives CDR1 DFQATT, CDR2 SNEGSKA (reference sequence). CDR3 length equals 11 residues. CDR3 sequence: CSAGTGNEQFF. The CDR3 DNA sequence: TGCAGTGCGGGTACCGGGAATGAGCAGTTCTTC.

The chain combines TRBV19 with TRBJ1-1, with 9 bases aligning to TRBD1. The germline V gene has CDR1 LNHDA and CDR2 SQIVND (reference sequence). Germline trimming cut 3 bases from V and 6 bases from J; bases unmatched to any gene: 8. The CDR3 totals 15 residues. DNA for the CDR3: TGTGCCAGTAGTATCTTGGGACAGGGAGGTGCTGAAGCTTTCTTT. Its translation: CASSILGQGGAEAFF.

The V call is TRBV7-2, the J call TRBJ2-1, with 10 bases aligning to TRBD2. Per germline, CDR1 SGHTA and CDR2 FQGNSA. Losses at the gene ends were 5 bases for V and 9 bases for J; bases not matched to a gene: 10. The CDR3 extends over 15 amino acids. Here the CDR3 reads CASSGTRAGGREQFF. CDR3 DNA: TGTGCCAGCAGCGGGACTAGAGCGGGGGGGCGTGAGCAGTTCTTC.

The chain links TRBV6-5 to TRBJ1-1, with no clear D. The CDR3 length is 14 residues. The V gene's germline CDR1 is MNHEY and CDR2 SVGAGI. V was clipped by 3 bases and J by 0 bases, with 8 bases between them. In DNA, the CDR3 is TGTGCCAGCAGTTATGGAGCCCTGAACACTGAAGCTTTCTTT. Its translation is CASSYGALNTEAFF.

The V and J genes are TRBV5-1 and TRBJ2-3; D perhaps matches TRBD1 (6 bases). Germline assignment: CDR1 SGHRS and CDR2 YFSETQ. This CDR3 region has 15 residues. The germline V and J ends were trimmed by 2 bases and 8 bases, with 18 bases remaining between them. The CDR3 nucleotides are TGCGCCAGCAGCTTTGAAGGGGGAGTCTTCGGTACGCAGTATTTT. This codes for CASSFEGGVFGTQYF.

This chain connects TRBV19 to TRBJ2-5; 11 nucleotides agree with TRBD2. After removal of 4 bases from V and 1 base from J, the junction contained 11 bases not matched to a gene. Germline-derived CDR1 and CDR2 are LNHDA and SQIVND (reference sequence). This CDR3 comprises 18 residues. CDR3 sequence (DNA): TGTGCCAGTAGTACCTTTCCTCTAGCGGGGGGATCCCAAGAGACCCAGTACTTC. It translates to CASSTFPLAGGSQETQYF.